The 10 T cell receptor beta chains listed next were all sequenced from one sample in a study of T cell changes during pregnancy in multiple sclerosis. This table comes from immunoSEQ multiplex PCR, and its TCRdb copy is limited to in-frame clones, with some not included. The table lists some 49,000 clones, around 91% of them singletons. The sequences come from peripheral blood, collected after pregnancy. The receptors here all came from a female donor in good health, enrolled as a control in a pregnancy study.

This chain uses TRBV21-1 with TRBJ2-1; the table names TRBD2, a call not compared with the DNA. TRBV21-1 is termed a pseudogene. The CDR3 loop spans 15 amino acids. CDR3 coding DNA: TGTGCCAGCAGCAAAGCGGAGCTAGCCCACAATGAGCAGTTCTTC. Translated, it gives CASSKAELAHNEQFF.

The sample holds a few counts of this clone. J is TRBJ1-4 and V is TRBV19, with unresolved D. This CDR3 has 14 residues. Per germline, CDR1 LNHDA and CDR2 SQIVND (reference sequence). Deletions cut 3 bases from V and 6 bases from J, with 11 bases between. The CDR3 DNA reads as TGTGCCAGTAGTATTGGCGGAGGAGATGAAAAACTGTTTTTT. It yields the protein CASSIGGGDEKLFF.

The chain is built from TRBV5-1 and TRBJ2-5; TRBD1 agrees at 9 bases. Trimming removed 3 bases from V and 4 bases from J; junction bases left unmatched: 13. The CDR3 loop spans 17 amino acids. The germline CDR1 and CDR2 sequences are SGHRS and YFSETQ. The CDR3 region is CASSWTGEIGGGETQYF. The CDR3 DNA reads TGCGCCAGCAGCTGGACAGGGGAGATAGGTGGAGGAGAGACCCAGTACTTC.

The J gene is TRBJ2-1, the V gene TRBV6-5, with D possibly matching TRBD2 (5 bases). Germline values: CDR1 MNHEY, CDR2 SVGAGI. This CDR3 comprises 13 residues. V was cut by 5 bases and J by 6 bases, with 11 bases left in between. The CDR3: CASSEFEGNEQFF. CDR3 DNA: TGTGCCAGCAGTGAGTTCGAGGGCAATGAGCAGTTCTTC.

The V gene is TRBV5-1, the J gene TRBJ1-1; possible D gene TRBD1, 5 bases. The CDR3 is 15 residues long. Germline V gives CDR1 SGHRS, CDR2 YFSETQ. The V end was cut by 0 bases, the J end by 0 bases, with 9 bases between. Here the CDR3 DNA reads TGCGCCAGCAGCTTGGAAGGGGCCCTGAACACTGAAGCTTTCTTT. Translated, it gives CASSLEGALNTEAFF.

J is TRBJ1-1 and V is TRBV7-6; 8 bases agree with TRBD1. Trimming took 4 bases from V and 4 from J; bases not matched to a gene: 5. The length of the CDR3 is 14 residues. Germline CDR1 is SGHVS and CDR2 is FNYEAQ. The CDR3, as DNA: TGTGCCAGCAGCTCTTACAGGGGGGGCACTGAAGCTTTCTTT. It encodes CASSSYRGGTEAFF.

The rearrangement uses TRBV11-1 and TRBJ2-2, with D tentatively TRBD1 (6 bases). The CDR3 consists of 15 residues. Deletions cut 5 bases from V and 7 bases from J, with 17 bases between. Germline V lookup: CDR1 SGHAT, CDR2 FQDESV (reference sequence). The CDR3 spells CASSQTGSSGGELFF. DNA for the CDR3: TGTGCCAGCAGCCAAACAGGGTCCAGTGGCGGGGAGCTGTTTTTT.

The rearrangement uses TRBV13 and TRBJ1-1, with TRBD1 matching over 7 bases. This CDR3 has 20 amino acids. The V and J ends lost 2 bases and 4 bases, in that order; junction bases with no gene match: 22. CDR1 is PRHDT, CDR2 FYEKMQ, per germline (reference sequence). The CDR3, as DNA: TGTGCCAGCAGCTTAATGTCACTAGGTGCAGGGGGGCGTGGGGTCACTGAAGCTTTCTTT. Its translation is CASSLMSLGAGGRGVTEAFF.

This clone was detected only a few times. This rearrangement joins TRBV7-8 to TRBJ1-2, with D tentatively TRBD1 (6 bases). The germline V gene has CDR1 SGHVS and CDR2 FQNEAQ. Deletions cut 2 bases from V and 2 bases from J, with 18 bases between. The CDR3 is 17 amino acids. In nucleotides, the CDR3 is TGTGCCAGCAGCTTAAGCCGACAGGCCCTTACAAACTATGGCTACACCTTC. It specifies CASSLSRQALTNYGYTF.

V and J are TRBV5-6 and TRBJ2-3; maybe TRBD1 (5 bases). The CDR3 runs to 16 residues. Looked up from germline, CDR1 is SGHDT and CDR2 is YYEEEE. The V end was cut by 4 bases, the J end by 2 bases, with 17 bases between. CDR3 in amino acids: CASSRGARFYTDTQYF. The CDR3 coding sequence is TGTGCCAGCAGCAGGGGCGCGCGCTTTTACACAGATACGCAGTATTTT.